The 23 T cell receptor beta chains below were found in one sample sequenced in a study of identifying expanded T cells in peripheral blood. Generated by immunoSEQ multiplex PCR, the TCRdb table keeps only in-frame clones and is missing some. The sample consists of around 100,000 clones, approximately 90% of them appearing once. Sequencing used blood. The receptors shown here come from a person between 18 and 75 years old in good health.

There are a few counts of this clone. The gene calls are TRBV29-1 and TRBJ1-1, with TRBD1 as a possible D gene (5 bases). With 7 bases removed from V and 0 bases from J, the gap between germline ends came to 15 bases. Germline CDR1 is SQVTM and CDR2 is ANQGSEA. The CDR3 runs 14 residues. Written as DNA, the CDR3 is TGCAGCGCTACCTTTACCAGGGTGAACACTGAAGCTTTCTTT. This sequence encodes CSATFTRVNTEAFF.

The CDR3 is CASSRETAANSYEQYF. The CDR3 coding sequence is TGTGCCAGCAGCAGAGAGACCGCGGCGAACTCCTACGAGCAGTACTTC. The chain combines TRBV7-3 with TRBJ2-7; no definite D call. With 5 bases removed from V and 0 bases from J, the gap between germline ends came to 17 bases. The CDR3 runs 16 residues. Germline V gene sequence: CDR1 SGHTA, CDR2 FQGTGA. Full variable domain (rest looked up from reference TRBV7-3 and TRBJ2-7): GAGVSQTPSNKVTEKGKYVELRCDPISGHTALYWYRQSLGQGPEFLIYFQGTGAADDSGLPNDRFFAVRPEGSVSTLKIQRTERGDSAVYLCASSRETAANSYEQYFGPGTRLTVT.

The rearrangement joins TRBV6-1 to TRBJ2-1, with a possible D match to TRBD2 (6 bases). The germline gives CDR1 MNHNS, CDR2 SASEGT. This CDR3 is 14 amino acids long. Trimming took off 2 bases at V and 8 bases at J, with 13 bases between the two ends. The CDR3 here is CASSESGGYHEQFF. The CDR3 region has the DNA TGTGCCAGCAGTGAAAGTGGGGGGTACCATGAGCAGTTCTTC.

The rearrangement links TRBV6-6 to TRBJ1-2, with a tentative D call TRBD1 (6 bases). The CDR3 is made up of 13 amino acids. Between the trimmed V and J ends, which lost 5 bases and 8 bases, there was a span of 15 bases. Germline assignment: CDR1 MNHNY and CDR2 SVGAGI (reference sequence). Here the CDR3 reads CASSQLSQGGYTF. CDR3 sequence (DNA): TGTGCCAGCAGTCAACTCTCTCAGGGGGGCTACACCTTC.

The chain has TRBV18 and TRBJ2-7, with 7 positions matching TRBD1. The CDR3 has 17 residues. Germline CDR1 is KGHSH and CDR2 is LQKENI. V dropped 5 bases and J dropped 1; count of bases not matched to a gene: 14. For the CDR3, the DNA is TGTGCCAGCTCATACGAGGGACAGCCACGAGGTTCCTACGAGCAGTACTTC. Protein sequence: CASSYEGQPRGSYEQYF.

This chain joins TRBV18 and TRBJ1-2; D may be TRBD1 (5 bases). The CDR3 contains 13 residues. Trimming took off 3 bases at V and 7 bases at J, with 12 bases between the two ends. Germline V CDR1 and CDR2: KGHSH, LQKENI. The CDR3 is CASSPQPGGGYTF. In DNA, the CDR3 is TGTGCCAGCTCACCCCAGCCGGGGGGTGGCTACACCTTC. Looking up the rest from reference TRBV18 and TRBJ1-2 gives the full variable domain: NAGVMQNPRHLVRRRGQEARLRCSPMKGHSHVYWYRQLPEEGLKFMVYLQKENIIDESGMPKERFSAEFPKEGPSILRIQQVVRGDSAAYFCASSPQPGGGYTFGSGTRLTVV.

This clone showed up just once. J is TRBJ1-4 and V is TRBV6-1, with 9 bases identical to TRBD1. V was pared by 1 base and J by 7 bases, with 4 bases of the junction left unmatched. The CDR3 loop spans 15 amino acids. Germline V gene lookup returns CDR1 MNHNS and CDR2 SASEGT. CDR3 sequence: CASSEVRTGVEKLFF. In nucleotides, the CDR3 is TGTGCCAGCAGTGAAGTAAGGACAGGGGTTGAAAAACTGTTTTTT.

This clone came up once. The V call is TRBV19, the J call TRBJ2-5; weak D call: TRBD1 (5 bases). CDR1 LNHDA and CDR2 SQIVND come from the germline V gene (reference sequence). Between the trimmed V and J ends, which lost 6 bases and 2 bases, there was a span of 13 bases. There are 14 residues in the CDR3. The CDR3 region is CASSLSGFQETQYF. CDR3 in DNA: TGTGCCAGTAGCCTTTCAGGGTTTCAAGAGACCCAGTACTTC.

The chain uses TRBV4-1 and TRBJ2-3; tentatively, D is TRBD1 (7 bases). Germline V CDR1 and CDR2: MGHRA, YSYEKL. This CDR3 spans 14 amino acids. V lost 4 bases and J 7 bases, leaving 15 bases between the germline ends. The CDR3 bases are TGCGCCAGCAGCCCTCGGGACAGCGGGTATACGCAGTATTTT. It encodes CASSPRDSGYTQYF.

The CDR3 DNA reads TGCGCCAGCAGCTTGTCGTATTCCTACGAGCAGTACTTC. Amino acids: CASSLSYSYEQYF. This sequence joins TRBV5-1 and TRBJ2-7; D call uncertain. V shed 1 base and J shed 1 base, with 6 bases lying between them. The CDR3 runs 13 residues. Germline CDR1 is SGHRS and CDR2 is YFSETQ.

The chain carries TRBV7-2 and TRBJ2-1; D unclear. The ends were cut back, 4 bases at V and 1 base at J, with 17 bases in the middle. In germline, CDR1 is SGHTA, CDR2 FQGNSA. The CDR3 totals 17 residues. The CDR3 coding sequence is TGTGCCAGCAGCTCTACCGCGGCTAGTGGGTCCTACAATGAGCAGTTCTTC. This codes for CASSSTAASGSYNEQFF.

The count of this clone is one. The rearrangement links TRBV9 to TRBJ1-4, with a weak D call TRBD1 (6 bases). This CDR3 spans 15 amino acids. The V end lost 0 bases, the J end lost 6 bases, and 12 bases lay between the germline ends. Germline loops: CDR1 SGDLS, CDR2 YYNGEE. Written as DNA, the CDR3 is TGTGCCAGCAGCGTAGTCGGACAGCCGGATGAAAAACTGTTTTTT. Its protein is CASSVVGQPDEKLFF.

V and J are TRBV5-1 and TRBJ2-5, with no clear D. Germline loops: CDR1 SGHRS, CDR2 YFSETQ. Between the trimmed V and J ends, which lost 4 bases and 2 bases, there was a span of 21 bases. The CDR3 runs 17 residues. The CDR3 sequence is CASSPRSHLYEQETQYF. DNA for the CDR3: TGCGCCAGCAGCCCACGCTCGCACCTCTACGAGCAAGAGACCCAGTACTTC.

The V gene is TRBV19, the J gene TRBJ1-2, with D uncertain. The CDR3 covers 12 residues. Germline V lookup: CDR1 LNHDA, CDR2 SQIVND (reference sequence). V lost 3 bases, J lost 5 bases, and 7 bases lay in between. The CDR3 sequence: CASSITGYGYTF. The CDR3 DNA reads TGTGCCAGTAGTATTACGGGATATGGCTACACCTTC.

The V and J genes are TRBV18 and TRBJ1-4; D perhaps matches TRBD1 (6 bases). V was clipped by 0 bases and J by 10 bases, with 18 bases between them. Germline lookup yields CDR1 KGHSH and CDR2 LQKENI. There are 16 residues in the CDR3. CDR3 region: CASSPPNEGGAVKLFF. CDR3 bases: TGTGCCAGCTCACCACCGAATGAGGGGGGGGCTGTAAAACTGTTTTTT.

Only one count was recorded for this clone. The rearrangement joins TRBV6-1 to TRBJ2-5, with D tentatively TRBD2 (5 bases). Germline V gene data show CDR1 as MNHNS and CDR2 as SASEGT. The CDR3 is 14 residues long. V gave up 2 bases and J gave up 5 bases, with 12 bases separating them. The CDR3 nucleotides read TGTGCCAGCAGTGAATCTCGAGGGCACGAGACCCAGTACTTC. It codes for CASSESRGHETQYF.

The chain is built from TRBV11-1 and TRBJ1-2, with 8 bases lining up with TRBD1. Germline V gene sequence: CDR1 SGHAT, CDR2 FQDESV (reference sequence). This CDR3 is 14 amino acids long. V lost 5 bases to trimming and J lost 5 bases; unmatched junction nucleotides: 7. This CDR3 reads CASSPGTGRYGYTF. The CDR3 coding sequence is TGTGCCAGCAGCCCCGGGACAGGCCGATATGGCTACACCTTC.

The table lists this clone with a count of one. V is TRBV5-1 and J is TRBJ2-5; the match to TRBD1 covers 8 bases. This CDR3 is built from 15 residues. The junction had 8 bases not matched to a gene; V was cut back by 3 bases and J by 4 bases. Germline V gene sequence: CDR1 SGHRS, CDR2 YFSETQ. CDR3 amino acids: CASSWGQAFPETQYF. The CDR3 nucleotides read TGCGCCAGCAGCTGGGGACAGGCGTTCCCAGAGACCCAGTACTTC.

The chain carries TRBV6-5 and TRBJ2-7; TRBD1 agrees at 7 bases. The V gene's germline CDR1 is MNHEY and CDR2 SVGAGI. Unmatched junction bases numbered 3, after V lost 7 bases and J lost 0 bases. The CDR3 runs to 13 residues. CDR3 region: CASTRDSSYEQYF. CDR3 coding DNA: TGTGCCAGCACCCGGGACAGCTCCTACGAGCAGTACTTC.

A single count supports this clone. The chain recombines TRBV2 with TRBJ1-4, with D possibly TRBD1 on 6 matching bases. Germline values: CDR1 SNHLY, CDR2 FYNNEI. CDR3 length: 13 amino acids. Trimming took off 6 bases at V and 6 bases at J, with 11 bases between the two ends. Written as DNA, the CDR3 is TGTGCCAGCAGGAGGGGGGATGATGAAAAACTGTTTTTT. This gives the protein CASRRGDDEKLFF.

The chain has TRBV2 and TRBJ1-1; 12 bases agree with TRBD1. The germline CDR1 and CDR2 sequences are SNHLY and FYNNEI. This CDR3 is 15 amino acids long. Trimming cost V 7 bases and J 5 bases; bases outside gene matches: 8. The CDR3 region has the DNA TGTGCCAGCACCGGGGACAGGGGGCGAGAAACTGAAGCTTTCTTT. The encoded protein is CASTGDRGRETEAFF.

The V and J genes are TRBV28 and TRBJ2-5; either TRBD1 or TRBD2 may supply D (5 bases each). Germline CDR1 is MDHEN and CDR2 is SYDVKM. The V end was cut by 3 bases, the J end by 5 bases, with 16 bases between. This CDR3 region has 15 residues. The CDR3 nucleotides read TGTGCCAGCAGTTTGTGGGGACCAGGTATGGAGACCCAGTACTTC. Translated: CASSLWGPGMETQYF. Filled out from reference TRBV28 and TRBJ2-5, the complete variable domain reads DVKVTQSSRYLVKRTGEKVFLECVQDMDHENMFWYRQDPGLGLRLIYFSYDVKMKEKGDIPEGYSVSREKKERFSLILESASTNQTSMYLCASSLWGPGMETQYFGPGTRLLVL.

V is TRBV29-1 and J is TRBJ1-1; a weak D match, TRBD1 (6 bases). Germline V gene lookup returns CDR1 SQVTM and CDR2 ANQGSEA. V gave up 7 bases and J gave up 0 bases, with 24 bases separating them. The CDR3 is 17 amino acids. The CDR3 DNA is TGCAGCGCCGAGGGGGAAAGGGCAGCCCCAATGAACACTGAAGCTTTCTTT. It yields the protein CSAEGERAAPMNTEAFF. Full variable domain (outside the CDR3, taken from reference TRBV29-1 and TRBJ1-1): SAVISQKPSRDICQRGTSLTIQCQVDSQVTMMFWYRQQPGQSLTLIATANQGSEATYESGFVIDKFPISRPNLTFSTLTVSNMSPEDSSIYLCSAEGERAAPMNTEAFFGQGTRLTVV.